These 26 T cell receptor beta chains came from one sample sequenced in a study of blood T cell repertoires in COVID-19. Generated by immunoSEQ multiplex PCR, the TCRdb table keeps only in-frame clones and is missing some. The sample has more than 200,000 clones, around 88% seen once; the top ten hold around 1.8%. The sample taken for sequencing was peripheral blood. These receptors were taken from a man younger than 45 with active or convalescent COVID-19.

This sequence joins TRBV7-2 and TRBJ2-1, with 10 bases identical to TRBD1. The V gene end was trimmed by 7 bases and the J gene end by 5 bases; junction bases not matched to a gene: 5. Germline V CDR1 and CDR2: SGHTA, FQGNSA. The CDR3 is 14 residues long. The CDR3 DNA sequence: TGTGCCAGCACCTCCGGGACAGGGGACAATGAGCAGTTCTTC. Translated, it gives CASTSGTGDNEQFF. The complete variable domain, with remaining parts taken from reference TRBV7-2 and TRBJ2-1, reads GAGVSQSPSNKVTEKGKDVELRCDPISGHTALYWYRQSLGQGLEFLIYFQGNSAPDKSGLPSDRFSAERTGGSVSTLTIQRTQQEDSAVYLCASTSGTGDNEQFFGPGTRLTVL.

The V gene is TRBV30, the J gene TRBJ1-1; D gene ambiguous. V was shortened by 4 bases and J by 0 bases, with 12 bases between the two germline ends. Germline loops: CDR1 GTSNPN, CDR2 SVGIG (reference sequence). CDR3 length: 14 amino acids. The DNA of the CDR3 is TGTGCCTGGATAGCGGGGAGATTGAACACTGAAGCTTTCTTT. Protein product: CAWIAGRLNTEAFF.

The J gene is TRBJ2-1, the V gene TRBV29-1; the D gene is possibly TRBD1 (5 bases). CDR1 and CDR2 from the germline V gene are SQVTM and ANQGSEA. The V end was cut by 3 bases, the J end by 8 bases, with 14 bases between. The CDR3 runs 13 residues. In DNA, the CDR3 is TGCAGCGTTGAGCCCAGGGATTTCTATGAGCAGTTCTTC. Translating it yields CSVEPRDFYEQFF.

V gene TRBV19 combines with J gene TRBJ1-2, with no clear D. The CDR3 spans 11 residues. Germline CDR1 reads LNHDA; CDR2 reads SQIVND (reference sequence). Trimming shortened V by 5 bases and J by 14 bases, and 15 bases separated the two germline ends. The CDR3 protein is CASSPGEWWTF. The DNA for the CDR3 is TGTGCCAGTAGTCCTGGGGAGTGGTGGACCTTC.

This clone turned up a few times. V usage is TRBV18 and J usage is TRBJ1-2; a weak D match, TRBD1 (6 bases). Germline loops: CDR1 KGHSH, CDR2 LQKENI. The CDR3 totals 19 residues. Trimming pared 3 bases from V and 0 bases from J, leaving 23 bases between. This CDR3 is CASSPTPLTDSLTNYGYTF. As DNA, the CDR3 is TGTGCCAGCTCACCTACGCCCTTAACGGACAGTCTTACTAACTATGGCTACACCTTC.

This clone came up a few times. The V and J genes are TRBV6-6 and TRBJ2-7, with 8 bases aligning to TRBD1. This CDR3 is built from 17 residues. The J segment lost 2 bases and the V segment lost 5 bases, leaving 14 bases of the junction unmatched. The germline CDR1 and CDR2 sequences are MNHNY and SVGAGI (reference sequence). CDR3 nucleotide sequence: TGTGCCAGCAGTCGGAGAATTTTATCGGGACAGGCCTACGAGCAGTACTTC. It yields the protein CASSRRILSGQAYEQYF.

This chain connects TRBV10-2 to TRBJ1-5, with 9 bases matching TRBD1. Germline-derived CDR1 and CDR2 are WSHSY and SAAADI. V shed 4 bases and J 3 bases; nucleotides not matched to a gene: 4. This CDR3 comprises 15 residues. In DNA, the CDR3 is TGCGCCAGCAGTGGGTACAGGGGGCCCAATCAGCCCCAGCATTTT. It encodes CASSGYRGPNQPQHF.

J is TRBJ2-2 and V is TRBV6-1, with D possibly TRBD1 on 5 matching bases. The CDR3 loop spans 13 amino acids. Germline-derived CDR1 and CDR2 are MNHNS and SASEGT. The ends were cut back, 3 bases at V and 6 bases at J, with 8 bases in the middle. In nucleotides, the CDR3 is TGTGCCAGCAGTGATTTCAGGGCCGGGGAGCTGTTTTTT. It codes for CASSDFRAGELFF.

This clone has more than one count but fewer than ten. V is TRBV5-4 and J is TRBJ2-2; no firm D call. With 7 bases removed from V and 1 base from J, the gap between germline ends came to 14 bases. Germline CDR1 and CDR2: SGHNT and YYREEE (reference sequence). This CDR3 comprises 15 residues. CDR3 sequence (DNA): TGTGCCAGCGGGCCCCAAAACCAGAACACCGGGGAGCTGTTTTTT. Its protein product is CASGPQNQNTGELFF.

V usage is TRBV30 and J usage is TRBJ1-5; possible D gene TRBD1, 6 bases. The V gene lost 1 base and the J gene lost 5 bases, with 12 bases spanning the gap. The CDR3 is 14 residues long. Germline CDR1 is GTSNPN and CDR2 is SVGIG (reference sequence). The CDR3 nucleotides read TGTGCCTGGAGTGCCTTGACAGGACATCAGCCCCAGCATTTT. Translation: CAWSALTGHQPQHF.

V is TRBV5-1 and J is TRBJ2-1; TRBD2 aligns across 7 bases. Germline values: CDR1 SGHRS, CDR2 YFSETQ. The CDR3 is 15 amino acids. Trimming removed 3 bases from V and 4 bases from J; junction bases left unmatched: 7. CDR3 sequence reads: CASSSSSGAYNEQFF. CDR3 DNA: TGCGCCAGCAGCTCGAGCAGCGGGGCTTACAATGAGCAGTTCTTC.

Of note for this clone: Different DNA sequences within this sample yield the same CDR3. CDR3 DNA sequence: TGTGCCAGCAGTTTATTTCTCAATCAGCCCCAGCATTTT. Translated, it gives CASSLFLNQPQHF. The J gene is TRBJ1-5, the V gene TRBV27; D is unclear. The V and J ends lost 1 base and 3 bases respectively, with 4 bases between them. CDR3 size: 13 residues. Per germline, CDR1 MNHEY and CDR2 SMNVEV (reference sequence).

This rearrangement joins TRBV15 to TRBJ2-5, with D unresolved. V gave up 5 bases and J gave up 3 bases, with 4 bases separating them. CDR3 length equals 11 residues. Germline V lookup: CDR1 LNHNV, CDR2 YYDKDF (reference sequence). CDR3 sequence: CATSSKETQYF. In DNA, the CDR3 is TGTGCCACCAGCTCAAAAGAGACCCAGTACTTC.

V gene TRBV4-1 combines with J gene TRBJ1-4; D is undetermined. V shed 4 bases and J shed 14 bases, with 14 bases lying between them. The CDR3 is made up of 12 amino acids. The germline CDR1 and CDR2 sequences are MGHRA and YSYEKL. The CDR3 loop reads CASSPPLGRLFF. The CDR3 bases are TGCGCCAGCAGCCCCCCACTGGGGAGGCTGTTTTTT.

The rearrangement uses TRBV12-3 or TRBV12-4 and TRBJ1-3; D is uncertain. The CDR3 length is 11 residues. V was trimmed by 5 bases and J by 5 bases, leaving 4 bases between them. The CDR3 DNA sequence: TGTGCCAGCAGTAATAGAAACACCATATATTTT. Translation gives CASSNRNTIYF.

The CDR3 sequence is CASSISGGNTIYF. The CDR3 DNA reads TGTGCCAGCAGCATATCAGGGGGAAACACCATATATTTT. This sequence joins TRBV5-4 and TRBJ1-3; D perhaps matches TRBD1 (5 bases). Trimming stripped 4 bases from V and 4 bases from J, with 9 bases between. The CDR3 loop spans 13 amino acids. Germline CDR1 is SGHNT and CDR2 is YYREEE (reference sequence).

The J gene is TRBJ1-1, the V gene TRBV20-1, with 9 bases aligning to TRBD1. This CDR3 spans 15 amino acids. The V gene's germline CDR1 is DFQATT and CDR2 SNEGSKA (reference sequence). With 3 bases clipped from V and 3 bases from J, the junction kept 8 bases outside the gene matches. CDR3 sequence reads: CSASYRDRDHTEAFF. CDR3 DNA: TGCAGTGCTAGTTACCGGGACAGGGACCACACTGAAGCTTTCTTT.

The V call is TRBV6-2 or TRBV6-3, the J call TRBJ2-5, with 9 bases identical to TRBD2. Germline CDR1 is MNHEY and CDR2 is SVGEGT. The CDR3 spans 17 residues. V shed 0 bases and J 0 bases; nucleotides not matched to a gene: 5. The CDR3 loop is CASSYSKQRGDQETQYF. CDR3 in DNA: TGTGCCAGCAGTTACTCGAAACAGCGGGGGGACCAAGAGACCCAGTACTTC.

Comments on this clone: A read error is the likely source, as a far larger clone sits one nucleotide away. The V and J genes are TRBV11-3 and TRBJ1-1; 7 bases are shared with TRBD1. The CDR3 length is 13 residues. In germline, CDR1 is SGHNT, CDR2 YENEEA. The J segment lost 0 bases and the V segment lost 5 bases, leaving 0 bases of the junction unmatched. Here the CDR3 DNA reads TGTGCCAGCAGCGGGACAGTGAACACTGAAGCTTTCTTT. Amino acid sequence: CASSGTVNTEAFF.

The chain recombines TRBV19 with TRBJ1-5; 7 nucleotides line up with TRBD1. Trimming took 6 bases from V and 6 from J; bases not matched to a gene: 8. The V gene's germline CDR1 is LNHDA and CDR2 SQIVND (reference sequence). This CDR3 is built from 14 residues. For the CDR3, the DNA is TGTGCCAGTAGCATTGACAGGGTCCCTCAGCCCCAGCATTTT. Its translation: CASSIDRVPQPQHF.

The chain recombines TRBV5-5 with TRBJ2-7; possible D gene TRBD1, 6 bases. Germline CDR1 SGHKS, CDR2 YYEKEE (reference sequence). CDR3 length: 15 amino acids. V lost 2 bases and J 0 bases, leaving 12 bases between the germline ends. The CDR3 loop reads CASSLRQGSSYEQYF. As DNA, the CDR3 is TGTGCCAGCAGCTTAAGGCAGGGGAGCTCCTACGAGCAGTACTTC.

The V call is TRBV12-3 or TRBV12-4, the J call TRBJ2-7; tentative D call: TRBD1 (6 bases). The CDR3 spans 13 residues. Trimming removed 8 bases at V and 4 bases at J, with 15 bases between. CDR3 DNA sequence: TGTGCCAGCTCGGATCAACAGGGTTACGAGCAGTACTTC. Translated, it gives CASSDQQGYEQYF.

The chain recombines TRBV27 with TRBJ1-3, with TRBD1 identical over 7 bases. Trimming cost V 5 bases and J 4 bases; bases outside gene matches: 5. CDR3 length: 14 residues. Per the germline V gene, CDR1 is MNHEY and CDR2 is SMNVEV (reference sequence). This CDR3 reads CASSRQGFGNTIYF. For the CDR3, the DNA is TGTGCCAGCAGTCGACAGGGTTTCGGAAACACCATATATTTT.

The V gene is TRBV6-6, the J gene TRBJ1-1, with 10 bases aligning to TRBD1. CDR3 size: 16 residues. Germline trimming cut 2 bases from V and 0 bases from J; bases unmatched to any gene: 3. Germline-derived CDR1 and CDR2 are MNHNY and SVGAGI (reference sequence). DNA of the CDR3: TGTGCCAGCAGTTACCGGGACAGGGGCATGAACACTGAAGCTTTCTTT. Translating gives CASSYRDRGMNTEAFF.

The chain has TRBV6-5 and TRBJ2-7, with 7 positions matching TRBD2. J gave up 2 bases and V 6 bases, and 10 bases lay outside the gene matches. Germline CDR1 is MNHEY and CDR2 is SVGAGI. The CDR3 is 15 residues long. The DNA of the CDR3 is TGTGCCAGCAGACCTCCCCGGGGAGGGGCCTACGAGCAGTACTTC. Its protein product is CASRPPRGGAYEQYF.

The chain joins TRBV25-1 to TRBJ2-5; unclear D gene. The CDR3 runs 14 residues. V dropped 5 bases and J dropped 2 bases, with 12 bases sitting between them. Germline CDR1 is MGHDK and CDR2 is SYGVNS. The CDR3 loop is CASSPHLTQETQYF. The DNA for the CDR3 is TGTGCCAGCAGTCCACATCTTACGCAAGAGACCCAGTACTTC.